A single T cell receptor (beta chain) is shown here with its context. From the PCR reads, TCRdb called clonotypes with MiXCR, one entry per CDR3 protein. The table lists 10,000 to 15,000 distinct CDR3 sequences, around three fifths of them singletons. The sample comes from a study of tumor-infiltrating lymphocytes in oesophageal squamous cell carcinoma. V lost 5 bases to trimming and J lost 9 bases, with 17 bases between them. The CDR3 contains 14 residues. Germline V gene lookup returns CDR1 SGHTA and CDR2 FQGNSA. Sequencing used esophageal tumor tissue. The chain combines TRBV7-2 with TRBJ2-1; the D gene is possibly TRBD2 (6 bases). The source is a female donor with esophageal squamous cell carcinoma. CDR3 nucleotide sequence: TGTGCCAGCAGCCCAGACAGCGGGTCTGGTGAGCAGTTCTTC. It specifies CASSPDSGSGEQFF.